One and the same sample provided the 21 T cell receptor beta chains below, sequenced in a study of blood T cell repertoires in COVID-19. Repertoires were generated with immunoSEQ multiplex PCR, while TCRdb's copy carries only in-frame clones and drops some. The table has approximately 150,000 clones, around 84% seen once. Sequencing was carried out using peripheral blood. All receptors derive from an elderly woman with COVID-19, enrolled during active disease.

This clone was picked up a small number of times. The V and J genes are TRBV4-2 and TRBJ1-2; D might be TRBD1 (5 bases). CDR3 length: 15 amino acids. The ends were cut back, 0 bases at V and 10 bases at J, with 18 bases in the middle. CDR1 and CDR2 from the germline V gene are LGHNA and YNFKEQ. The CDR3 bases are TGTGCCAGCAGCCAAGATGGGATTGTGTTGGGGCCCTACACCTTC. This codes for CASSQDGIVLGPYTF.

This rearrangement joins TRBV24-1 to TRBJ1-5; D is ambiguous. This CDR3 has 13 amino acids. With 10 bases removed from V and 6 bases from J, the gap between germline ends came to 15 bases. Germline V gene data show CDR1 as KGHDR and CDR2 as SFDVKD. The DNA for the CDR3 is TGTGCCACATATCGGAGGGTGCCTCAGCCCCAGCATTTT. Translating it yields CATYRRVPQPQHF.

The V call is TRBV7-2, the J call TRBJ2-7; D is possibly TRBD1 (5 bases). CDR1 and CDR2 (germline): SGHTA, FQGNSA. There are 14 residues in the CDR3. The V and J ends lost 0 bases and 2 bases respectively, with 8 bases between them. The CDR3 DNA reads TGTGCCAGCAGCTTAGCAGGGGTAGCCTACGAGCAGTACTTC. Residues: CASSLAGVAYEQYF.

The chain links TRBV5-1 to TRBJ1-1; D is unclear. Trimming took 4 bases from V and 0 from J, leaving 16 bases between them. The CDR3 loop spans 16 amino acids. The germline V gene encodes CDR1 SGHRS and CDR2 YFSETQ. The CDR3 DNA is TGCGCCAGCAGCCCGTCGGCAGGTTCCTTGAACACTGAAGCTTTCTTT. As protein: CASSPSAGSLNTEAFF.

A few counts support this clone. This chain links TRBV27 with TRBJ2-3; the match to TRBD2 covers 8 bases. V dropped 1 base and J dropped 5; count of bases not matched to a gene: 8. CDR1 is MNHEY, CDR2 SMNVEV, per germline (reference sequence). This CDR3 spans 16 amino acids. The CDR3 coding sequence is TGTGCCAGCAGTTTATTGGGCGGGGGGTCACAAGATACGCAGTATTTT. As protein: CASSLLGGGSQDTQYF.

This chain connects TRBV7-3 to TRBJ1-2; no definite D call. This CDR3 region has 14 residues. CDR1 and CDR2 (germline): SGHTA, FQGTGA. The V and J ends lost 1 base and 3 bases respectively, with 9 bases between them. CDR3 bases: TGTGCCAGCAGCTTAAGCGGTTCGGACTATGGCTACACCTTC. Its translation: CASSLSGSDYGYTF.

This chain connects TRBV7-8 to TRBJ1-2; 7 bases align to TRBD1. The CDR3 extends over 13 amino acids. Germline CDR1 is SGHVS and CDR2 is FQNEAQ. Trimming cost V 1 base and J 4 bases; bases outside gene matches: 0. CDR3 in amino acids: CASSLGTGYGYTF. In nucleotides, the CDR3 is TGTGCCAGCAGCTTAGGGACAGGCTATGGCTACACCTTC.

The chain combines TRBV6-5 with TRBJ2-5; D may be TRBD1 (5 bases). CDR3 length: 15 amino acids. Between the trimmed V and J ends, which lost 5 bases and 6 bases, there was a span of 19 bases. The germline V gene encodes CDR1 MNHEY and CDR2 SVGAGI. As DNA, the CDR3 is TGTGCCAGCAGTCCAGATTCGCGATGGGGCAAGACCCAGTACTTC. It codes for CASSPDSRWGKTQYF.

The chain is built from TRBV18 and TRBJ2-3; TRBD2 agrees at 15 bases. With 6 bases clipped from V and 5 bases from J, the junction kept 6 bases outside the gene matches. CDR3 length: 16 residues. Germline CDR1 is KGHSH and CDR2 is LQKENI. The CDR3 sequence: CASSPPGLAGGDTQYF. The DNA of the CDR3 is TGTGCCAGCTCGCCTCCGGGACTAGCGGGAGGAGATACGCAGTATTTT.

The V call is TRBV5-6, the J call TRBJ1-1; D is perhaps TRBD1 (6 bases). Germline V gives CDR1 SGHDT, CDR2 YYEEEE. The V and J ends lost 4 bases and 7 bases respectively, with 17 bases between them. The CDR3 runs to 14 residues. The CDR3 protein is CASSLTAGVGEAFF. CDR3 bases: TGTGCCAGCAGCCTAACCGCAGGGGTGGGTGAAGCTTTCTTT.

The J gene is TRBJ1-2, the V gene TRBV11-2, with 10 nucleotides matching TRBD1. Germline CDR1 reads SGHAT; CDR2 reads FQNNGV. The CDR3 has 15 residues. V dropped 3 bases and J dropped 2; count of bases not matched to a gene: 3. The chain's CDR3 is CASSFTDRGNYGYTF. CDR3 sequence (DNA): TGTGCCAGCAGCTTCACGGACAGGGGGAACTATGGCTACACCTTC.

This chain uses TRBV2 with TRBJ1-2; the D gene is possibly TRBD1 (6 bases). Germline assignment: CDR1 SNHLY and CDR2 FYNNEI. V was cut by 8 bases and J by 4 bases, with 17 bases left in between. CDR3 length: 14 amino acids. CDR3 residues: CASDRGTPPYGYTF. In DNA form, the CDR3 reads TGTGCCAGCGACCGAGGGACACCTCCCTATGGCTACACCTTC.

This chain joins TRBV10-3 and TRBJ2-2; perhaps TRBD2 as D (6 bases). The CDR3 length is 15 residues. CDR1 and CDR2 from the germline V gene are ENHRY and SYGVKD. Deletions cut 4 bases from V and 4 bases from J, with 13 bases between. The CDR3 DNA sequence: TGTGCCATCAGTGGCGGGCTCGGGGGCACCGGGGAGCTGTTTTTT. It encodes CAISGGLGGTGELFF.

This chain connects TRBV6-1 to TRBJ1-5, with D hard to call. Per germline, CDR1 MNHNS and CDR2 SASEGT. Trimming left V 3 bases short and J 4 bases short, with 7 bases between. This CDR3 contains 13 residues. The CDR3 region is CASSDRLNQPQHF. The CDR3 DNA reads TGTGCCAGCAGTGACAGGCTGAATCAGCCCCAGCATTTT.

This chain uses TRBV6-5 with TRBJ1-6, with TRBD1 matching over 7 bases. There are 15 residues in the CDR3. The V and J ends lost 4 bases and 5 bases, in that order; junction bases with no gene match: 5. Germline loops: CDR1 MNHEY, CDR2 SVGAGI. DNA of the CDR3: TGTGCCAGCAGTTCCGACAGGGCTCATAATTCACCCCTCCACTTT. Translating it yields CASSSDRAHNSPLHF.

The chain couples TRBV6-5 to TRBJ2-3, with 7 bases identical to TRBD1. CDR3 length: 15 residues. J lost 1 base, V lost 1 base, and 2 bases had no gene match. CDR1 is MNHEY and CDR2 is SVGAGI in the germline V gene. The CDR3 reads CASSYFGQGTDTQYF. The DNA for the CDR3 is TGTGCCAGCAGTTACTTTGGACAGGGCACAGATACGCAGTATTTT.

The count of this clone is one. The chain's CDR3 is CASSVKGAGEKLFF. CDR3 DNA: TGTGCCAGCAGCGTAAAGGGGGCGGGCGAAAAACTGTTTTTT. The chain uses TRBV9 and TRBJ1-4; 7 bases match TRBD1. With V trimmed by 1 base and J by 8 bases, 5 bases remained unmatched. This CDR3 region has 14 residues. Germline V gene sequence: CDR1 SGDLS, CDR2 YYNGEE.

The chain combines TRBV6-6 with TRBJ2-7; 7 bases are a match to TRBD2. The CDR3 length is 13 residues. Per the germline V gene, CDR1 is MNHNY and CDR2 is SVGAGI (reference sequence). The V and J ends lost 8 bases and 2 bases, in that order; junction bases with no gene match: 6. CDR3 DNA: TGTGCCAGCGTCGCTAGCGGCGCCTACGAGCAGTACTTC. Amino acid sequence: CASVASGAYEQYF.

The chain employs TRBV27 and TRBJ1-5; TRBD1 matches 8 bases. After removal of 6 bases from V and 0 bases from J, the junction contained 7 bases not matched to a gene. Germline V gene lookup returns CDR1 MNHEY and CDR2 SMNVEV (reference sequence). The CDR3 is 16 residues long. The CDR3 bases are TGTGCCAGCAGGAACAGGGGGGAGGATAGCAATCAGCCCCAGCATTTT. Translation: CASRNRGEDSNQPQHF.

As regards this clone: The sample has other DNA sequences that encode this CDR3 too. The chain is built from TRBV28 and TRBJ1-1, with no clear D. This CDR3 spans 13 amino acids. CDR1 and CDR2 (germline): MDHEN, SYDVKM. Trimming took 3 bases from V and 1 from J, leaving 6 bases between them. For the CDR3, the DNA is TGTGCCAGCAGTTTGCCAGGGAACACTGAAGCTTTCTTT. It codes for CASSLPGNTEAFF.

V is TRBV6-2 or TRBV6-3 and J is TRBJ2-2; 14 bases align to TRBD2. The length of the CDR3 is 16 residues. Germline-derived CDR1 and CDR2 are MNHEY and SVGEGT. The ends lost 4 bases at V and 7 bases at J; junction bases unmatched: 5. As DNA, the CDR3 is TGTGCCAGCAGTTTCTGGACTAGCGGGAGGTTCGGGGAGCTGTTTTTT. Translating it yields CASSFWTSGRFGELFF.